The 8 T cell receptor beta chains reported below all come from one sample, sequenced in a study of T cells in Graves' hyperthyroidism and ophthalmopathy. Amplified TCR beta CDR3 regions derived from RNA transcripts. RT-PCR in the first round (using the HTBI primer set) targeted the TCR CDR3. TCRdb itself ran the multiplex PCR reads through MiXCR, one entry per CDR3 protein. In the table there are 130,000 or so distinct CDR3 sequences, around 20% of which are singletons. The sequenced sample was blood. The receptors were sampled from a woman aged 50 to 60 with Graves' hyperthyroidism that later progressed to Graves' ophthalmopathy.

This clonotype was found a few times. The rearrangement joins TRBV7-9 to TRBJ2-7; the D gene is possibly TRBD2 (6 bases). In germline, CDR1 is SEHNR, CDR2 FQNEAQ (reference sequence). This CDR3 region has 16 residues. The ends were cut back, 7 bases at V and 2 bases at J, with 21 bases in the middle. The DNA of the CDR3 is TGTGCCAGCAACTTCGAAGGGACTTCAAGAGCCTACGAGCAGTACTTC. It yields the protein CASNFEGTSRAYEQYF.

J is TRBJ1-2 and V is TRBV19, with TRBD1 identical over 7 bases. Losses at the gene ends were 5 bases for V and 7 bases for J; bases not matched to a gene: 13. The length of the CDR3 is 15 residues. Germline-derived CDR1 and CDR2 are LNHDA and SQIVND (reference sequence). This CDR3 is CASSVDRQPMGGYTF. DNA for the CDR3: TGTGCCAGTAGTGTGGACAGGCAGCCTATGGGTGGCTACACCTTC. The full variable domain, in which reference TRBV19 and TRBJ1-2 provide the parts outside the CDR3, is DGGITQSPKYLFRKEGQNVTLSCEQNLNHDAMYWYRQDPGQGLRLIYYSQIVNDFQKGDIAEGYSVSREKKESFPLTVTSAQKNPTAFYLCASSVDRQPMGGYTFGSGTRLTVV.

The chain recombines TRBV7-2 with TRBJ2-7; no definite D call. The germline V gene encodes CDR1 SGHTA and CDR2 FQGNSA. The CDR3 contains 13 residues. V lost 0 bases and J lost 6, with 9 bases in between. CDR3 DNA: TGTGCCAGCAGCTTAGCGCAGCGTCGCGAGCAGTACTTC. Its protein product is CASSLAQRREQYF.

Many counts were recorded for this clonotype. This chain connects TRBV28 to TRBJ1-1; D is perhaps TRBD1 (6 bases). The germline V gene has CDR1 MDHEN and CDR2 SYDVKM. The CDR3 covers 15 residues. V was trimmed by 8 bases and J by 0 bases, leaving 16 bases between them. The CDR3, as DNA: TGTGCCAGCCAGGGGTGGGGGGGGCTGAACACTGAAGCTTTCTTT. Translated, it gives CASQGWGGLNTEAFF.

The rearrangement joins TRBV20-1 to TRBJ2-1, with 11 bases fitting TRBD2. CDR3 size: 15 residues. Losses at the gene ends were 3 bases for V and 12 bases for J; bases not matched to a gene: 13. Germline CDR1 is DFQATT and CDR2 is SNEGSKA (reference sequence). This CDR3 is CSASRLAGKGYGQFF. The CDR3 DNA reads TGCAGTGCTAGTCGACTAGCGGGAAAGGGATATGGGCAGTTCTTC.

A word on this clonotype: A much bigger clone sits one base away, suggesting this may be a read error. This rearrangement joins TRBV20-1 to TRBJ1-3; no reliable D call. Germline V CDR1 and CDR2: DFQATT, SNEGSKA (reference sequence). This CDR3 is built from 14 residues. V lost 3 bases and J lost 2, with 11 bases in between. The chain's CDR3 is CSASSDYTGNTIYF. In DNA, the CDR3 is TGCAGTGCTAGTTCCGACTACACTGGAAACACCATATATTTT.

This clonotype appeared a few times. The rearrangement joins TRBV7-2 to TRBJ2-7, with D perhaps TRBD2 (6 bases). Trimming left V 2 bases short and J 6 bases short, with 11 bases between. The CDR3 spans 13 residues. Germline lookup yields CDR1 SGHTA and CDR2 FQGNSA. CDR3 region: CASSLRGSREQYF. The DNA of the CDR3 is TGTGCCAGCAGCTTACGGGGGAGTCGCGAGCAGTACTTC.

This clonotype was seen at least ten times. The chain is built from TRBV6-1 and TRBJ1-1; D is unresolved. The germline V gene has CDR1 MNHNS and CDR2 SASEGT. This CDR3 comprises 13 residues. The V end was cut by 5 bases, the J end by 7 bases, with 14 bases between. The CDR3 nucleotides read TGTGCCAGCAGTTCCTCCGGCCGGAGTGAAGCTTTCTTT. This encodes CASSSSGRSEAFF.